The 30 T cell receptor beta chains in this list originate from one sample, sequenced in a study of CD8+CD57+ T cells in acquired aplastic anemia. The study profiled TCR beta VDJ and CDR3 using genomic DNA as template. One entry per CDR3 protein, called by TCRdb with MiXCR from the reads. The data hold around 200,000 distinct CDR3 sequences, with roughly 55% observed a single time. The sample comprised sorted CD4+, CD8+, or CD8+CD57+ T cells (not recorded which) from PBMCs. The receptors were gathered from a human donor in good health.

The V and J genes are TRBV10-3 and TRBJ1-6; 9 bases align to TRBD1. This CDR3 comprises 15 residues. V lost 6 bases, J lost 7 bases, and 7 bases stayed unmatched. Per germline, CDR1 ENHRY and CDR2 SYGVKD. The CDR3 spells CAIRDRGNRNSPLHF. DNA for the CDR3: TGTGCCATCAGGGACAGGGGAAATCGGAATTCACCCCTCCACTTT.

The gene calls are TRBV20-1 and TRBJ2-3, with 16 bases aligning to TRBD2. V shed 0 bases and J 4 bases; nucleotides not matched to a gene: 10. CDR1 DFQATT and CDR2 SNEGSKA come from the germline V gene (reference sequence). The CDR3 consists of 19 residues. The CDR3 DNA sequence: TGCAGTGCTAGAGATTTGGGACTAGCGGGAGGGCCTGGGTCAGATACGCAGTATTTT. This translates into CSARDLGLAGGPGSDTQYF.

This clonotype was recorded many times. In DNA, the CDR3 is TGCAGTGCCCCAGACAGGGATGTCAGTCAGCCCCAGCATTTT. Translated: CSAPDRDVSQPQHF. The V and J genes are TRBV20-1 and TRBJ1-5, with 7 bases that match TRBD1. This CDR3 is built from 14 residues. Germline V gene sequence: CDR1 DFQATT, CDR2 SNEGSKA (reference sequence). V shed 6 bases and J 6 bases; nucleotides not matched to a gene: 11.

V and J are TRBV6-5 and TRBJ2-1; possible D gene TRBD2, 7 bases. Germline CDR1 reads MNHEY; CDR2 reads SVGAGI. V dropped 2 bases and J dropped 7 bases, with 12 bases sitting between them. The CDR3 runs 14 residues. The CDR3 protein is CASSYVGGLNEQFF. In nucleotides, the CDR3 is TGTGCCAGCAGTTACGTGGGGGGGCTAAATGAGCAGTTCTTC.

This clonotype was counted once. The junction departs from germline at one end; a sequencing error may be responsible. The chain combines TRBV2 with TRBJ2-7; D remains ambiguous. Germline values: CDR1 SNHLY, CDR2 FYNNEI. The CDR3 runs to 15 residues. The CDR3 nucleotides are TGCGCCAGCAGCCAAAATTCGCCGAGCTCCTACGAGCAGTACTTC. Its translation: CASSQNSPSSYEQYF.

The chain combines TRBV10-3 with TRBJ1-3, with no clear D. V was pared by 4 bases and J by 0 bases, with 7 bases between. This CDR3 region has 14 residues. Per germline, CDR1 ENHRY and CDR2 SYGVKD. The CDR3 is CAISVMSSGNTIYF. The CDR3 coding sequence is TGTGCCATCAGTGTAATGAGCTCTGGAAACACCATATATTTT.

J is TRBJ1-1 and V is TRBV2, with D perhaps TRBD1 (5 bases). The germline gives CDR1 SNHLY, CDR2 FYNNEI. Trimming pared 6 bases from V and 2 bases from J, leaving 10 bases between. The CDR3 is 13 residues long. For the CDR3, the DNA is TGTGCCAGCAGGAGGGGAACCAACACTGAAGCTTTCTTT. Encoded protein: CASRRGTNTEAFF.

In its sample, this clonotype was seen many times. The V gene is TRBV18, the J gene TRBJ2-7; D remains unclear. Deletions cut 0 bases from V and 2 bases from J, with 8 bases between. CDR1 and CDR2 (germline): KGHSH, LQKENI. The CDR3 consists of 14 residues. This CDR3 is CASSPPDSPYEQYF. CDR3 nucleotide sequence: TGTGCCAGCTCACCACCCGACTCGCCCTACGAGCAGTACTTC.

V gene TRBV7-9 combines with J gene TRBJ2-7, with D possibly TRBD2 on 5 matching bases. Germline values: CDR1 SEHNR, CDR2 FQNEAQ (reference sequence). V lost 3 bases and J lost 3, with 9 bases in between. The CDR3 is made up of 13 amino acids. Here the CDR3 DNA reads TGTGCCAGCAGCTTCGGAGGCTACTACGAGCAGTACTTC. Translating gives CASSFGGYYEQYF.

V and J are TRBV20-1 and TRBJ2-7; TRBD1 matches at 7 bases. Germline V CDR1 and CDR2: DFQATT, SNEGSKA (reference sequence). This CDR3 spans 15 amino acids. The V gene end was trimmed by 6 bases and the J gene end by 2 bases; junction bases not matched to a gene: 13. CDR3 DNA: TGCAGTGCCACTGAGCCCGGGACAGCAGCCTACGAGCAGTACTTC. The encoded protein is CSATEPGTAAYEQYF.

A remark on this clonotype: At one of its ends the junction is not consistent with the germline gene, which may arise from a read error. The chain employs TRBV9 and TRBJ1-2; D may be TRBD1 (5 bases). This CDR3 is 13 amino acids long. CDR1 and CDR2 (germline): SGDLS, YYNGEE. CDR3 sequence reads: CASSVARDYGYTF. The CDR3 bases are TGTGCCAGCAGCGTAGCCCGGGACTATGGTTACACCTTC. The variable domain in full, with the rest retrieved from reference TRBV9 and TRBJ1-2, is DSGVTQTPKHLITATGQRVTLRCSPRSGDLSVYWYQQSLDQGLQFLIQYYNGEERAKGNILERFSAQQFPDLHSELNLSSLELGDSALYFCASSVARDYGYTFGSGTRLTVV.

This chain links TRBV7-2 with TRBJ2-6; D ambiguous. The CDR3 spans 15 residues. The germline V gene encodes CDR1 SGHTA and CDR2 FQGNSA. Trimming took 3 bases from V and 4 from J, leaving 10 bases between them. CDR3 region: CASSLPPIGANVLTF. In DNA form, the CDR3 reads TGTGCCAGCAGCTTGCCCCCCATCGGGGCCAACGTCCTGACTTTC.

This clonotype was seen only a few times. The V gene is TRBV20-1, the J gene TRBJ2-7, with 7 bases fitting TRBD2. In germline, CDR1 is DFQATT, CDR2 SNEGSKA (reference sequence). The CDR3 covers 14 residues. J gave up 6 bases and V 0 bases, and 8 bases lay outside the gene matches. The CDR3 here is CSARDISGVGEQYF. In DNA, the CDR3 is TGCAGTGCTAGAGATATCAGCGGGGTAGGCGAGCAGTACTTC.

A remark on this clonotype: Mismatch with germline at one junction end may stem from a read error. This chain connects TRBV7-2 to TRBJ1-6, with D perhaps TRBD1 (5 bases). In germline, CDR1 is SGHTA, CDR2 FQGNSA. The CDR3 covers 12 residues. The CDR3 sequence: CASSRGRGVQNF. The CDR3 region has the DNA TGTGCCAGCAGCCGCGGGCGAGGGGTCCAGAACTTT.

A remark on this clonotype: This may be a read error: a much more frequent sequence differs by one nucleotide. The CDR3 here is CASSQDWTGYYEQSF. CDR3 DNA sequence: TGCGCCAGCAGCCAAGATTGGACAGGGTACTATGAGCAGTCCTTC. This chain joins TRBV4-1 and TRBJ2-1; 8 nucleotides align to TRBD1. This CDR3 is 15 amino acids long. Germline V CDR1 and CDR2: MGHRA, YSYEKL.

V and J are TRBV10-3 and TRBJ2-7; no clear D. The CDR3 length is 16 residues. V lost 5 bases and J 3 bases, leaving 20 bases between the germline ends. Germline CDR1 is ENHRY and CDR2 is SYGVKD. In nucleotides, the CDR3 is TGTGCCATCAGTAGAGTCCGGGCCGATTCTCGCTACGAGCAGTACTTC. It translates to CAISRVRADSRYEQYF.

This sequence joins TRBV25-1 and TRBJ2-3, with 13 bases that match TRBD2. This CDR3 is 15 amino acids long. Looked up from germline, CDR1 is MGHDK and CDR2 is SYGVNS. The V segment lost 6 bases and the J segment 8 bases; nucleotides outside the gene matches: 8. The CDR3 bases are TGTGCCAGCAGCCCGGGGACTAGCGGGGTAGTTACGCAGTATTTT. It translates to CASSPGTSGVVTQYF. The variable domain in full, with the rest retrieved from reference TRBV25-1 and TRBJ2-3, is EADIYQTPRYLVIGTGKKITLECSQTMGHDKMYWYQQDPGMELHLIHYSYGVNSTEKGDLSSESTVSRIRTEHFPLTLESARPSHTSQYLCASSPGTSGVVTQYFGPGTRLTVL.

This clonotype was observed a handful of times. The chain recombines TRBV25-1 with TRBJ2-1, with a weak D call TRBD1 (6 bases). The tail of the sequence fits TRBJ2-7 better, so the J call may be wrong. Germline CDR1 MGHDK, CDR2 SYGVNS. The CDR3 is 12 residues long. In nucleotides, the CDR3 is TGTGCCAGCAGTGATGGGGGCGGCGAGCAGTACTTC. As protein: CASSDGGGEQYF.

This chain's CDR3 is CAISVNMAYEQYF. DNA of the CDR3: TGTGCCATCAGTGTAAATATGGCCTACGAGCAGTACTTC. The rearrangement joins TRBV10-3 to TRBJ2-7; D uncertain. Germline CDR1 reads ENHRY; CDR2 reads SYGVKD. Trimming removed 4 bases at V and 2 bases at J, with 9 bases between. CDR3 length: 13 residues.

V gene TRBV20-1 combines with J gene TRBJ2-3, with D tentatively TRBD1 (5 bases). CDR3 length equals 13 residues. V shed 4 bases and J shed 1 base, with 9 bases lying between them. The germline V gene encodes CDR1 DFQATT and CDR2 SNEGSKA (reference sequence). As DNA, the CDR3 is TGCAGTGCTACAGTAGGGGGCACAGATACGCAGTATTTT. Protein product: CSATVGGTDTQYF.

This clonotype has at least ten counts. The V gene is TRBV7-3, the J gene TRBJ2-3, with a weak D call TRBD2 (5 bases). The CDR3 runs to 15 residues. Trimming stripped 4 bases from V and 4 bases from J, with 15 bases between. Germline loops: CDR1 SGHTA, CDR2 FQGTGA. Written as DNA, the CDR3 is TGTGCCAGCAGCTCGGGATCCCCCGGGGCAGATACGCAGTATTTT. It codes for CASSSGSPGADTQYF.

This clonotype was counted once. The genes are TRBV19 and TRBJ1-1; D gene unclear. The CDR3 is 13 residues long. The germline gives CDR1 LNHDA, CDR2 SQIVND (reference sequence). V gave up 4 bases and J gave up 1 base, with 7 bases separating them. This chain's CDR3 is CASSKERNTEAFF. CDR3 sequence (DNA): TGTGCCAGTAGTAAGGAGAGGAACACTGAAGCTTTCTTT.

J is TRBJ2-1 and V is TRBV29-1; 7 bases match TRBD2. V lost 3 bases and J lost 7; bases outside the gene matches: 9. The CDR3 covers 14 residues. From germline, CDR1 is SQVTM and CDR2 ANQGSEA. The CDR3 here is CSVDWAGVLNEQFF. The CDR3 nucleotides read TGCAGCGTTGATTGGGCGGGAGTATTGAATGAGCAGTTCTTC.

Concerning this clonotype: A much larger clone lies one base from this, so it may be a read error. This rearrangement joins TRBV9 to TRBJ2-1, with 7 positions matching TRBD2. CDR3 size: 15 residues. In germline, CDR1 is SGDLS, CDR2 YYNGEE. Here the CDR3 reads CASSLSGTAYNGQFF. The DNA of the CDR3 is TGTGCCAGCAGCTTGAGCGGGACCGCCTACAATGGGCAGTTCTTC.

This clonotype was found many times. This sequence joins TRBV20-1 and TRBJ1-2, with 7 bases lining up with TRBD1. Losses at the gene ends were 0 bases for V and 0 bases for J; bases not matched to a gene: 4. The CDR3 runs 15 residues. CDR1 and CDR2 (germline): DFQATT, SNEGSKA (reference sequence). CDR3 region: CSARDYQGANYGYTF. The CDR3, as DNA: TGCAGTGCTAGAGATTACCAGGGGGCTAACTATGGCTACACCTTC.

This clonotype was picked up a small number of times. The J gene is TRBJ1-1, the V gene TRBV7-9; tentatively, D is TRBD1 (5 bases). Deletions cut 7 bases from V and 5 bases from J, with 14 bases between. Germline CDR1 and CDR2: SEHNR and FQNEAQ (reference sequence). The CDR3 loop spans 13 amino acids. The CDR3 nucleotides read TGTGCCAGCACCAAAGCGGGGGGAACTGAAGCTTTCTTT. Its protein product is CASTKAGGTEAFF. Complete variable domain (other parts from reference TRBV7-9 and TRBJ1-1): DTGVSQNPRHKITKRGQNVTFRCDPISEHNRLYWYRQTLGQGPEFLTYFQNEAQLEKSRLLSDRFSAERPKGSFSTLEIQRTEQGDSAMYLCASTKAGGTEAFFGQGTRLTVV.

The chain recombines TRBV12-3 or TRBV12-4 with TRBJ2-3; D is unresolved. The CDR3 has 17 residues. V lost 4 bases and J lost 0, with 17 bases in between. The DNA for the CDR3 is TGTGCCAGCAGTTCGGCCAACTATGGCTACAGCACAGATACGCAGTATTTT. This codes for CASSSANYGYSTDTQYF.

The table lists this clonotype with many counts. This chain joins TRBV5-4 and TRBJ2-1; 12 bases line up with TRBD2. This CDR3 comprises 15 residues. V trimming: 4 bases; J trimming: 6 bases; junction bases outside the gene matches: 5. Looked up from germline, CDR1 is SGHNT and CDR2 is YYREEE (reference sequence). The CDR3 spells CASSEGLAGSNEQFF. The CDR3 DNA is TGTGCCAGCAGCGAGGGACTAGCGGGTTCCAATGAGCAGTTCTTC.

The chain joins TRBV15 to TRBJ2-7; the D gene is possibly TRBD1 (5 bases). CDR3 size: 15 residues. The V gene lost 8 bases and the J gene lost 2 bases, with 19 bases spanning the gap. Germline CDR1 and CDR2: LNHNV and YYDKDF (reference sequence). The CDR3 sequence: CATASTDRIPYEQYF. The CDR3 nucleotides read TGTGCCACCGCCAGCACCGACAGAATACCCTACGAGCAGTACTTC.

The rearrangement joins TRBV7-2 to TRBJ2-1, with D possibly being TRBD1 or TRBD2 (5 bases each). This CDR3 region has 14 residues. Trimming took off 5 bases at V and 7 bases at J, with 15 bases between the two ends. Per the germline V gene, CDR1 is SGHTA and CDR2 is FQGNSA. The CDR3: CASSAREWRNEQFF. CDR3 nucleotides: TGTGCCAGCAGCGCCAGGGAGTGGAGGAATGAGCAGTTCTTC. Supplemented by reference TRBV7-2 and TRBJ2-1, the full variable domain reads GAGVSQSPSNKVTEKGKDVELRCDPISGHTALYWYRQSLGQGLEFLIYFQGNSAPDKSGLPSDRFSAERTGGSVSTLTIQRTQQEDSAVYLCASSAREWRNEQFFGPGTRLTVL.